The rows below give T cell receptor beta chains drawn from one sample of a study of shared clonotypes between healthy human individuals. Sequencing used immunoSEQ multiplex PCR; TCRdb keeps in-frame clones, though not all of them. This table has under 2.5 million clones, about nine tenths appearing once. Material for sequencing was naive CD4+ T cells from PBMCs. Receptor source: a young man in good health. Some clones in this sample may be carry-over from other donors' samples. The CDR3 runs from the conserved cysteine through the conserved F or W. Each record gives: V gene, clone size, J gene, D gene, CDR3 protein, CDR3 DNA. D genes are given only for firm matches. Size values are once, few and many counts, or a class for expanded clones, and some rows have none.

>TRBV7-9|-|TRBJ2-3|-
CASLGWEWGTDTQYF
TGTGCCAGCCTCGGTTGGGAGTGGGGCACAGATACGCAGTATTTT
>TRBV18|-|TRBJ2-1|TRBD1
CASSPAHSQGADEQFF
TGTGCCAGCTCACCCGCCCACTCACAGGGGGCGGATGAGCAGTTCTTC
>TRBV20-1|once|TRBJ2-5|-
CSASTETQYF
TGCAGTGCTAGTACTGAGACCCAGTACTTC
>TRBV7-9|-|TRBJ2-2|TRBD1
CASSLTTGDAANTGELFF
TGTGCCAGCAGCTTAACGACAGGGGACGCCGCGAACACCGGGGAGCTGTTTTTT
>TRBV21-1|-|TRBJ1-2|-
CASSTSAVRDSHGYTF
TGTGCCAGCAGCACCAGTGCGGTTAGGGATTCTCATGGCTACACCTTC
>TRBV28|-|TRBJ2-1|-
CASRATFWYNEQFF
TGTGCCAGCAGAGCTACATTCTGGTACAATGAGCAGTTCTTC
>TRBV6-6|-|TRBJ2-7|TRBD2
CASSYGSRGSYEQYF
TGTGCCAGCAGTTACGGCTCGCGGGGGTCCTACGAGCAGTACTTC
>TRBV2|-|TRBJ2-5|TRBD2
CASSSSGSPGETQYF
TGTGCCAGCAGTTCTAGCGGGAGCCCCGGGGAGACCCAGTACTTC
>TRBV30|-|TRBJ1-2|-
CAWLQSGLGYGYTF
TGTGCCTGGCTACAGTCGGGATTAGGATATGGCTACACCTTC
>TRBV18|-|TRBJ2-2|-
CASSPRLLRIVNTGELFF
TGTGCCAGCTCACCACGCCTTCTCCGAATCGTGAACACCGGGGAGCTGTTTTTT
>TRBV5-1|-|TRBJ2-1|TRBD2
CASSPRGLAGGSNEQFF
TGCGCCAGCAGCCCGCGAGGGCTAGCGGGAGGCTCGAATGAGCAGTTCTTC
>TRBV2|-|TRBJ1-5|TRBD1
CASSEAGTGGRYSNQPQHF
TGTGCCAGCAGTGAAGCCGGGACAGGGGGTCGGTATAGCAATCAGCCCCAGCATTTT
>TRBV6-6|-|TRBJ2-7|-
CASSYTGGTDEQYF
TGTGCCAGCAGTTACACGGGGGGCACGGACGAGCAGTACTTC
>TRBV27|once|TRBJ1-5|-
CASSPRGEDQPQHF
TGTGCCAGCAGTCCCCGGGGGGAAGATCAGCCCCAGCATTTT
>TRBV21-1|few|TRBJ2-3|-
CASSKGPYILTDTQYF
TGTGCCAGCAGCAAAGGACCCTACATCCTCACAGATACGCAGTATTTT
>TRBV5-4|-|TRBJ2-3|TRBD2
CASSYPGLAGVGDTQYF
TGTGCCAGCAGCTATCCAGGACTAGCGGGAGTGGGAGATACGCAGTATTTT
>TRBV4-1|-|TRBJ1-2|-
CASSLSGTAMFGYTF
TGCGCCAGCAGCCTTTCCGGGACGGCTATGTTTGGCTACACCTTC
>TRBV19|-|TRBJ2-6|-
CASSRETSRGANVLTF
TGTGCCAGTAGTAGAGAGACCAGCCGAGGGGCCAACGTCCTGACTTTC
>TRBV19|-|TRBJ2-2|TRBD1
CASSIDGTGNTGELFF
TGTGCCAGTAGTATAGATGGGACAGGGAACACCGGGGAGCTGTTTTTT
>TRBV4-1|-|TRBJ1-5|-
CASSQLGSFQPQHF
TGCGCCAGCAGCCAGCTAGGGTCGTTCCAGCCCCAGCATTTT
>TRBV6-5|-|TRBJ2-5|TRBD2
CASSKPGGGETQYF
TGTGCCAGCAGTAAGCCGGGAGGAGGAGAGACCCAGTACTTC
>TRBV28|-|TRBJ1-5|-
CASRMNQLPQHF
TGTGCCAGCAGGATGAATCAGCTCCCCCAGCATTTT
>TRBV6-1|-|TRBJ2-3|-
CASSEGLSSTDTQYF
TGTGCCAGCAGTGAAGGACTTTCTAGCACAGATACGCAGTATTTT
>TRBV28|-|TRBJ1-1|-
CASSLGDPTEAFF
TGTGCCAGCAGTTTGGGGGACCCAACTGAAGCTTTCTTT
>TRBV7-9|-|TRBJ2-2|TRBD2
CASSSREGHGTGELFF
TGTGCCAGCAGCTCCCGGGAGGGCCATGGCACCGGGGAGCTGTTTTTT
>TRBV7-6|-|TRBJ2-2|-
CASSWGNTGELFF
TGTGCCAGCAGCTGGGGGAACACCGGGGAGCTGTTTTTT
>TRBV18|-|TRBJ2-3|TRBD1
CASSPSGQGARGTQYF
TGTGCCAGCTCACCCTCGGGACAGGGGGCCAGGGGGACGCAGTATTTT
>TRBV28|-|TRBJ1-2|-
CASTEGVQLYGYTF
TGTGCCAGCACCGAAGGGGTACAGCTCTATGGCTACACCTTC
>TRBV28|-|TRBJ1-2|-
CASRSTGPRPHNYGYTF
TGTGCCAGCAGATCAACAGGGCCTCGGCCCCATAACTATGGCTACACCTTC
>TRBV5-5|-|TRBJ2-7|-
CASSPPRLYEQYF
TGTGCCAGCAGTCCTCCCCGCCTCTACGAGCAGTACTTC
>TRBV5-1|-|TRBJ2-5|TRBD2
CASTGTSGSQETQYF
TGCGCCAGTACGGGGACTAGCGGGAGCCAAGAGACCCAGTACTTC
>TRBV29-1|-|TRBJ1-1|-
CSGMDSLYTEAFF
TGCAGCGGGATGGACAGTCTTTACACTGAAGCTTTCTTT
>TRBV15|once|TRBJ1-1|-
CATSIYTGEAFF
TGTGCCACCAGCATATACACGGGTGAAGCTTTCTTT
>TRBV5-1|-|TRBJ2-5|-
CASSLDGAGETQYF
TGCGCCAGCAGCTTGGACGGGGCGGGGGAGACCCAGTACTTC
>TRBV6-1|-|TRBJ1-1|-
CASRNSGRTEAFF
TGTGCCAGCCGGAACTCGGGCCGGACTGAAGCTTTCTTT
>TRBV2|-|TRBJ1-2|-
CASIQIQGGGVGYTF
TGTGCCAGCATTCAGATACAGGGAGGAGGGGTAGGCTACACCTTC
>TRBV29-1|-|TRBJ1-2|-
CSDGGSYGYTF
TGCAGCGACGGGGGGTCGTATGGCTACACCTTC
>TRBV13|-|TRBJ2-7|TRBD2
CASSLNGGGRAREQYF
TGTGCCAGCAGCTTAAACGGGGGCGGGAGGGCCAGGGAGCAGTACTTC
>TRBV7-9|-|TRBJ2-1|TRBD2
CASSLPSGRAYNEQFF
TGTGCCAGCAGCCTACCAAGCGGGAGGGCCTACAATGAGCAGTTCTTC
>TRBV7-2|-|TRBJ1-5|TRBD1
CASSSQGTGLSATQHF
TGTGCCAGCAGCTCACAAGGGACAGGGCTATCAGCAACCCAGCATTTT